The 15 T cell receptor beta chains listed next were all sequenced from one sample in a study of T cells expressing NK-cell markers. After re-calling the 5' RACE reads, TCRdb lists one entry per CDR3 protein, DNA absent. The sample totals more than 400,000 distinct CDR3 sequences. Sequenced material: blood T cells: a sorted CD56 or NKG2C T cell subset, CD4+ or CD8+ T cells, or bulk PBMC T cells (not recorded which). The receptors come from a woman aged 18 to 69 in good health.

This chain joins TRBV7-2 and TRBJ2-3; the D call from TCRdb, TRBD1, cannot be confirmed without DNA. The CDR3 consists of 14 residues. The germline V gene encodes CDR1 SGHTA and CDR2 FQGNSA. The CDR3 loop reads CASSSGQGVDTQYF.

The gene calls are TRBV29-1 and TRBJ1-4; TCRdb gives TRBD1 as the D gene, but with no DNA this cannot be confirmed. This CDR3 has 13 residues. From germline, CDR1 is SQVTM and CDR2 ANQGSEA. The CDR3 region is CSVVDRAGEKLFF.

V gene TRBV20-1 combines with J gene TRBJ2-1; without DNA, the TCRdb call of TRBD2 cannot be checked. The CDR3 length is 12 residues. Germline V gene lookup returns CDR1 DFQATT and CDR2 SNEGSKA (reference sequence). This chain's CDR3 is CSAKRTAGEQFF.

This chain uses TRBV29-1 with TRBJ1-1; the TCRdb call, TRBD1, lacks DNA for checking. Germline V lookup: CDR1 SQVTM, CDR2 ANQGSEA. The CDR3 covers 12 residues. CDR3 amino acids: CSATGTISEAFF.

V gene TRBV7-2 combines with J gene TRBJ2-4; TCRdb names TRBD1, which stays unverified in the absence of DNA. This CDR3 is 15 amino acids long. Germline V CDR1 and CDR2: SGHTA, FQGNSA. The CDR3: CASSPGGGPKNIQYF. Supplemented by reference TRBV7-2 and TRBJ2-4, the full variable domain reads GAGVSQSPSNKVTEKGKDVELRCDPISGHTALYWYRQSLGQGLEFLIYFQGNSAPDKSGLPSDRFSAERTGGSVSTLTIQRTQQEDSAVYLCASSPGGGPKNIQYFGAGTRLSVL.

J is TRBJ2-7 and V is TRBV7-9; TCRdb's D call of TRBD1 is untestable without DNA. Germline lookup yields CDR1 SEHNR and CDR2 FQNEAQ (reference sequence). The CDR3 extends over 14 amino acids. CDR3 protein: CASSSRSATYEQYF.

The chain has TRBV5-5 and TRBJ2-3; TCRdb calls TRBD2, which cannot be checked without DNA. Germline loops: CDR1 SGHKS, CDR2 YYEKEE (reference sequence). This CDR3 is 16 amino acids long. CDR3 region: CASSQRPSGSTDTQYF.

The chain has TRBV5-6 and TRBJ2-5; TCRdb names TRBD2, which stays unverified in the absence of DNA. The CDR3 extends over 15 amino acids. Germline values: CDR1 SGHDT, CDR2 YYEEEE. The CDR3: CASSLAGLAWETQYF.

The chain is built from TRBV5-1 and TRBJ2-3. CDR3 length equals 14 residues. Per germline, CDR1 SGHRS and CDR2 YFSETQ. The CDR3 sequence is CASSLGSRKDTQYF.

The V gene is TRBV5-6, the J gene TRBJ2-3; as DNA is missing, the TRBD2 call by TCRdb cannot be tested. The CDR3 is made up of 14 amino acids. Germline loops: CDR1 SGHDT, CDR2 YYEEEE. CDR3 residues: CASSGTIQGGTQYF. The complete variable domain, with remaining parts taken from reference TRBV5-6 and TRBJ2-3, reads DAGVTQSPTHLIKTRGQQVTLRCSPKSGHDTVSWYQQALGQGPQFIFQYYEEEERQRGNFPDRFSGHQFPNYSSELNVNALLLGDSALYLCASSGTIQGGTQYFGPGTRLTVL.

The chain combines TRBV29-1 with TRBJ2-5; lacking DNA, the TRBD1 call made by TCRdb goes unchecked. This CDR3 is 15 amino acids long. Germline V lookup: CDR1 SQVTM, CDR2 ANQGSEA. CDR3 sequence reads: CSVAGTGGGKETQYF.

The rearrangement links TRBV19 to TRBJ2-1; without DNA, the TCRdb call of TRBD2 cannot be checked. CDR1 and CDR2 (germline): LNHDA, SQIVND (reference sequence). The CDR3 runs 15 residues. The CDR3: CASGFRTSGNNEQFF.

The chain employs TRBV4-3 and TRBJ1-1; TCRdb names TRBD1, which stays unverified in the absence of DNA. The CDR3 is made up of 15 amino acids. The germline V gene has CDR1 LGHNA and CDR2 YSLEER. CDR3 in amino acids: CASSQEWGEDTEAFF.

The chain is built from TRBV20-1 and TRBJ2-1; TCRdb calls TRBD2, which cannot be checked without DNA. The CDR3 sequence is 15 residues long. Germline V gene sequence: CDR1 DFQATT, CDR2 SNEGSKA (reference sequence). CDR3 region: CSARGQAGAQNEQFF.

The chain employs TRBV9 and TRBJ1-1. The germline gives CDR1 SGDLS, CDR2 YYNGEE. CDR3 length: 13 residues. The CDR3 is CASSVDDDTEAFF.